This T cell receptor beta chain was captured by sequencing in a study of T cells after yellow fever vaccination (dated by TCRdb to the late 2010s). For context, the study as a whole: Libraries from fractions with low cell numbers were prepared with the SMART-Seq v4 Ultra Low Input RNA kit. To track T-cell clones before and after primary and booster YFV17D yellow fever vaccination, bulk TCR alpha and beta repertoires were sequenced longitudinally. The cohort comprised two healthy male donors, one aged 18 to 29 and one aged 30 to 40 years. Blood was drawn at multiple timepoints before and after primary and secondary immunization, with bulk PBMC replicates and cell subsets isolated. What the authors observed across the whole study: Most clones expanded after primary vaccination (approximately 97% of CD4 and around nine tenths of CD8) were re-detected after the booster, suggesting that broad memory maintenance occurred. Compared with the primary T-cell response, the secondary T-cell response was weaker but faster, peaking on day 5 rather than day 15. A small share of clonotypes occurred in both CD4 and CD8 compartments, likely arising from convergent recombination. The study included only a couple of donors, which limits how far the findings can be generalized. Because abundant contaminating clonotypes from the bulk population could be contained in FACS-sorted repertoires, computational filtering was required.

Note on this clonotype: Its specific antigen is unknown. No much larger clone exists at a distance of one base, and base qualities are not known.

CDR1 and CDR2, looked up from the germline V gene, are SGHVS and FQNEAQ. For this chain, trimming is 0 bases at the V end and 3 bases at the J end, and the number of junction bases without a gene match is 10. The CDR3 numbers 19 residues from cysteine through phenylalanine. Only the CDR3 region is kept as DNA, spanning 57 bases read in frame from base 1. TCR cDNA was made using 5'RACE template switching, a step that added a universal primer site and unique molecular identifiers. Priming of cDNA synthesis was performed from both the TCR alpha and TCR beta constant segments. Library amplification involved two PCR steps, and the second step added sample barcodes and sequencing adapters. Libraries were sequenced on Illumina HiSeq 2500 (2x100 bp) or NovaSeq (2x150 bp). Per the original workflow: MIGEC was used to demultiplex reads and collapse the reads into UMI consensus sequences, and MiXCR was used for V(D)J alignment. Vaccine-responding clonotypes were identified with edgeR using replicate PBMC samples, with FDR below 0.01 and a log2 fold change above 5 up to day 15 being required. Bulk clonotypes were assigned CD4 or CD8 identity according to which sequenced CD4 or CD8 repertoire held them at higher abundance. TCRdb passed the public sequencing reads through fastp at Q25 and MiXCR, retaining productive beta sequences. Rows with a matching CDR3 protein are joined into one entry that keeps the most common DNA and genes. The V and J calls were not made by the authors but by TCRdb's processing. The sample records roughly 120,000 distinct CDR3 sequences, about 7% of which are singletons. About 2.7% of the sample rests with the top ten.

The treatment or condition label corresponds to: live attenuated yellow fever vaccine strain. PBMCs were isolated from peripheral blood using a standard Ficoll-Paque protocol. Dynabeads CD4 and CD8 positive selection kits were used to isolate CD4 and CD8 T-cell fractions. TriZol was used to extract RNA from bulk PBMCs, CD4 and CD8 fractions, and dextramer-positive and dextramer-negative fractions. Sequencing used CD4+ T cells sorted from PBMCs, obtained approximately 11 days after the first yellow fever vaccination. The sequence joins TRBV7-8 to TRBJ2-3; TRBD2 agrees with 12 junctional bases. The receptor's source is a man aged 18 to 35 who received the YFV17D yellow fever vaccine. The CDR3 sequence is CASSLAPGPSGGATDTQYF. The base sequence is TGTGCCAGCAGCTTAGCGCCTGGGCCTAGCGGGGGGGCGACAGATACGCAGTATTTT.